Each of the 20 T cell receptor beta chains below was sequenced from the same sample in a study of control samples from healthy donors and cancer patients. The assay was immunoSEQ multiplex PCR, and TCRdb's table has in-frame clones only and misses some. This table holds about 120,000 clones, roughly nine tenths found once. Material: blood. These receptor sequences come from a woman aged 18-30 years in good health.

This chain uses TRBV30 with TRBJ1-5; D remains unclear. V shed 0 bases and J shed 6 bases, with 12 bases lying between them. CDR3 length: 14 residues. CDR1 and CDR2 (germline): GTSNPN, SVGIG (reference sequence). CDR3 coding DNA: TGTGCCTGGAGTGTACGAGCGAATCGTCAGCCCCAGCATTTT. Amino acid sequence: CAWSVRANRQPQHF.

J is TRBJ2-7 and V is TRBV28, with D uncertain. The CDR3 is made up of 13 amino acids. The germline CDR1 and CDR2 sequences are MDHEN and SYDVKM. Trimming took off 6 bases at V and 4 bases at J, with 13 bases between the two ends. CDR3 DNA: TGTGCCAGCAGCCCAGAGGCCGGGTACGAGCAGTACTTC. Translating gives CASSPEAGYEQYF.

This chain links TRBV4-2 with TRBJ1-1; 8 nucleotides line up with TRBD1. The V segment lost 9 bases and the J segment 5 bases; nucleotides outside the gene matches: 8. Looked up from germline, CDR1 is LGHNA and CDR2 is YNFKEQ. The CDR3 spans 13 residues. CDR3 residues: CASRPQGATEAFF. CDR3 DNA: TGTGCCAGTCGGCCCCAGGGGGCTACTGAAGCTTTCTTT.

The V gene is TRBV7-2, the J gene TRBJ2-7; TRBD2 matches 8 bases. Unmatched junction bases numbered 6, after V lost 3 bases and J lost 5 bases. The CDR3 is made up of 14 amino acids. The germline V gene has CDR1 SGHTA and CDR2 FQGNSA. DNA for the CDR3: TGTGCCAGCAGCTTTCGACGGGAGGGCCACGAGCAGTACTTC. Its translation is CASSFRREGHEQYF.

The chain carries TRBV28 and TRBJ1-5; D not resolved. This CDR3 comprises 15 residues. Germline assignment: CDR1 MDHEN and CDR2 SYDVKM. V gave up 3 bases and J gave up 4 bases, with 13 bases separating them. This chain's CDR3 is CASSFEGGGNQPQHF. The CDR3 DNA reads as TGTGCCAGCAGTTTTGAGGGTGGAGGGAATCAGCCCCAGCATTTT.

The sample holds one count of this clone. The rearrangement uses TRBV3-1 (or the pseudogene TRBV3-2) and TRBJ2-1, with 8 positions matching TRBD2. Germline V gene sequence: CDR1 LGHDT, CDR2 YNNKEL (reference sequence). This CDR3 has 14 amino acids. V was clipped by 2 bases and J by 10 bases; unmatched bases: 7. The chain's CDR3 is CASSQLAGRGEQFF. CDR3 nucleotide sequence: TGTGCCAGCAGCCAATTAGCGGGGAGGGGCGAGCAGTTCTTC.

This chain uses TRBV4-1 with TRBJ2-1; TRBD2 aligns across 9 bases. CDR3 size: 16 residues. Germline CDR1 and CDR2: MGHRA and YSYEKL. V lost 0 bases and J lost 7; bases outside the gene matches: 7. The CDR3 is CASSQDMAGGGNEQFF. The CDR3 coding sequence is TGCGCCAGCAGCCAAGATATGGCGGGAGGGGGAAATGAGCAGTTCTTC.

This sequence joins TRBV5-4 and TRBJ2-3; D remains ambiguous. This CDR3 is 16 amino acids long. V lost 2 bases, J lost 1 base, and 14 bases lay in between. Germline lookup yields CDR1 SGHNT and CDR2 YYREEE (reference sequence). DNA of the CDR3: TGTGCCAGCAGCTTCGGAACACTCACTGGCACAGATACGCAGTATTTT. This sequence encodes CASSFGTLTGTDTQYF.

This chain links TRBV5-5 with TRBJ1-5, with D unclear. Trimming removed 0 bases at V and 3 bases at J, with 13 bases between. Germline V lookup: CDR1 SGHKS, CDR2 YYEKEE (reference sequence). The CDR3 runs to 16 residues. This CDR3 is CASSLEAGWNNQPQHF. The CDR3 nucleotides are TGTGCCAGCAGCTTGGAGGCGGGATGGAACAATCAGCCCCAGCATTTT.

The chain combines TRBV4-3 with TRBJ2-1; TRBD2 matches 7 bases. Germline trimming cut 0 bases from V and 10 bases from J; bases unmatched to any gene: 6. CDR3 length equals 14 residues. Germline lookup yields CDR1 LGHNA and CDR2 YSLEER. The CDR3 here is CASSQDLAAPEQFF. The CDR3 DNA reads as TGCGCCAGCAGCCAAGATCTAGCGGCCCCGGAGCAGTTCTTC.

The J gene is TRBJ2-7, the V gene TRBV6-1; tentatively, D is TRBD1 or TRBD2 (5 bases each). V lost 4 bases and J lost 1, with 17 bases in between. Germline V lookup: CDR1 MNHNS, CDR2 SASEGT. The CDR3 is made up of 16 amino acids. CDR3 residues: CASSVEGPGISYEQYF. CDR3 sequence (DNA): TGTGCCAGCAGTGTTGAGGGGCCAGGAATTTCCTACGAGCAGTACTTC.

The J gene is TRBJ2-4, the V gene TRBV4-2; D possibly corresponds to TRBD1 (6 bases). CDR1 and CDR2 (germline): LGHNA, YNFKEQ. This CDR3 contains 15 residues. The V and J ends lost 3 bases and 2 bases respectively, with 11 bases between them. This CDR3 reads CASSHEGVSKNIQYF. DNA for the CDR3: TGTGCCAGCAGCCATGAGGGGGTCTCCAAAAACATTCAGTACTTC.

The V call is TRBV23-1, the J call TRBJ2-7; D is undetermined. TRBV23-1 is an open reading frame whose function is uncertain. The CDR3 sequence is 11 residues long. With 3 bases removed from V and 9 bases from J, the gap between germline ends came to 9 bases. The CDR3 sequence: CASSQGNGQYF. CDR3 in DNA: TGCGCCAGCAGTCAGGGAAACGGGCAGTACTTC.

The chain has TRBV24-1 and TRBJ2-3; the D gene is possibly TRBD1 (5 bases). The CDR3 runs to 15 residues. Deletions cut 1 base from V and 4 bases from J, with 11 bases between. Germline CDR1 and CDR2: KGHDR and SFDVKD. The chain's CDR3 is CATSDFGPGSDTQYF. The DNA for the CDR3 is TGTGCCACCAGTGATTTTGGTCCAGGGTCAGATACGCAGTATTTT.

The count of this clone is one. This chain uses TRBV18 with TRBJ2-7, with D maybe TRBD2 (5 bases). The CDR3 loop spans 15 amino acids. V was trimmed by 0 bases and J by 3 bases, leaving 12 bases between them. Germline assignment: CDR1 KGHSH and CDR2 LQKENI. Written as DNA, the CDR3 is TGTGCCAGCTCACCACCTACCGGGAATATCTACGAGCAGTACTTC. Encoded protein: CASSPPTGNIYEQYF.

The chain links TRBV18 to TRBJ2-7; 11 bases match TRBD2. Germline V CDR1 and CDR2: KGHSH, LQKENI. The CDR3 contains 16 residues. V was pared by 2 bases and J by 2 bases, with 5 bases of the junction left unmatched. The CDR3, as DNA: TGTGCCAGCTCACCAACCCTAGCGGGGGGCACCTACGAGCAGTACTTC. Translated, it gives CASSPTLAGGTYEQYF.

Regarding this clone: Other DNA sequences in this specimen translate into the identical CDR3. V usage is TRBV24-1 and J usage is TRBJ1-6; the match to TRBD1 covers 10 bases. The J segment lost 7 bases and the V segment lost 4 bases, leaving 3 bases of the junction unmatched. Germline V gene sequence: CDR1 KGHDR, CDR2 SFDVKD. The CDR3 has 15 residues. The CDR3 sequence is CATSDGTGVNSPLHF. The CDR3 DNA follows: TGTGCCACCAGTGACGGGACAGGGGTAAATTCACCCCTCCACTTT.

The chain recombines TRBV14 with TRBJ2-2; D unresolved. CDR3 length equals 15 residues. Deletions cut 4 bases from V and 7 bases from J, with 16 bases between. CDR1 SGHDN and CDR2 FVKESK come from the germline V gene. Here the CDR3 DNA reads TGTGCCAGCAGCCCGGACCCCCGGGTGGGCGGGGAGCTGTTTTTT. This sequence encodes CASSPDPRVGGELFF.

The V call is TRBV10-3, the J call TRBJ2-1; 12 bases fit TRBD2. From germline, CDR1 is ENHRY and CDR2 SYGVKD. The CDR3 spans 13 residues. Trimming removed 9 bases from V and 8 bases from J; junction bases left unmatched: 5. CDR3 coding DNA: TGTGCCATTAGACTAGCGGGAGAGGATGAGCAGTTCTTC. Protein sequence: CAIRLAGEDEQFF.

The V call is TRBV25-1, the J call TRBJ2-1; possible D gene TRBD2, 6 bases. This CDR3 has 16 residues. V gave up 2 bases and J gave up 0 bases, with 11 bases separating them. Per the germline V gene, CDR1 is MGHDK and CDR2 is SYGVNS. This CDR3 is CASSELSGSSYNEQFF. The CDR3 coding sequence is TGTGCCAGCAGTGAACTTAGCGGAAGCTCCTACAATGAGCAGTTCTTC.